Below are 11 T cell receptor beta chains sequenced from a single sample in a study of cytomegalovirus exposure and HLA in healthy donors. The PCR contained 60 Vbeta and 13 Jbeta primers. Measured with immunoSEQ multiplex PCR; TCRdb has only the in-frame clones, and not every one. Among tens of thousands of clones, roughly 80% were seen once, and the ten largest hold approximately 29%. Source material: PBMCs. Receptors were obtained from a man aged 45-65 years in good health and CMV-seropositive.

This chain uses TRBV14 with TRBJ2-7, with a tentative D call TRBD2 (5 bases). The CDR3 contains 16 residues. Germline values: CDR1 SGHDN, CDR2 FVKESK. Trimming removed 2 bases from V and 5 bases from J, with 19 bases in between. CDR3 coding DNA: TGTGCCAGCAGCCAAAACCACGGGATCCTCGTCCACGAGCAGTACTTC. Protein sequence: CASSQNHGILVHEQYF.

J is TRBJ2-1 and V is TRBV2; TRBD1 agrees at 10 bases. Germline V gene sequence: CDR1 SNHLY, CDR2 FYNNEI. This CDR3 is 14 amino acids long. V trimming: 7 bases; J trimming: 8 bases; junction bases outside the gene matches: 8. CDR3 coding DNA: TGTGCCAGCACCCGACAGGGGGCTCAGGATGAGCAGTTCTTC. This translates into CASTRQGAQDEQFF.

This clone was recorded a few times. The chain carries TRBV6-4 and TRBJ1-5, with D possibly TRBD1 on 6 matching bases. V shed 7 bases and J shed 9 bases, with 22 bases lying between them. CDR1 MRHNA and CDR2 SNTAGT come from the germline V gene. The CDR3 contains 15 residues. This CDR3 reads CASTLPDSPQRPQHF. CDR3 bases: TGTGCCAGCACCCTTCCGGACAGCCCTCAGCGGCCCCAGCATTTT.

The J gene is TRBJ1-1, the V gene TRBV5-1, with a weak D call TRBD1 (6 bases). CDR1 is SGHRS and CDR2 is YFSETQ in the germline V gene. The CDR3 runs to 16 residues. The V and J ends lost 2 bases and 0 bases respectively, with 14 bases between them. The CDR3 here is CASSLGGATLNTEAFF. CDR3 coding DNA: TGCGCCAGCAGCTTAGGGGGGGCTACCTTGAACACTGAAGCTTTCTTT.

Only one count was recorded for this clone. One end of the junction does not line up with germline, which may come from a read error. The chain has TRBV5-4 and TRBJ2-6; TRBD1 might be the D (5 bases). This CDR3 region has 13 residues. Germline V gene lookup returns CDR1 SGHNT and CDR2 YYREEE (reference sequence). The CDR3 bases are TGTGCCAGCAGCCAATCTGGGGCCAACGGCCTGACTTTC. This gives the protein CASSQSGANGLTF.

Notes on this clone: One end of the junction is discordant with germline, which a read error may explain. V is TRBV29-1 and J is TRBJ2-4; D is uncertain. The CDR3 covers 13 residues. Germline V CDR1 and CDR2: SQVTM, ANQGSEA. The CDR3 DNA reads TGCAGCGTTGTGTTGGGCGCAGAAAACAGTCAGTACTTC. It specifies CSVVLGAENSQYF. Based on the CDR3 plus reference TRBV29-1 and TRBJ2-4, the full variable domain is SAVISQKPSRDICQRGTSLTIQCQVDSQVTMMFWYRQQPGQSLTLIATANQGSEATYESGFVIDKFPISRPNLTFSTLTVSNMSPEDSSIYLCSVVLGAENSQYFGAGTRLSVL.

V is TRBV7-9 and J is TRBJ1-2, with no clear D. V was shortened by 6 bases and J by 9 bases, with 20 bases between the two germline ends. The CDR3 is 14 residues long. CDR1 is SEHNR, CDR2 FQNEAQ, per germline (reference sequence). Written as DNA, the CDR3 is TGTGCCAGCAGTGAAACGGCAGGTCAGAAACGCTACACCTTC. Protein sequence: CASSETAGQKRYTF.

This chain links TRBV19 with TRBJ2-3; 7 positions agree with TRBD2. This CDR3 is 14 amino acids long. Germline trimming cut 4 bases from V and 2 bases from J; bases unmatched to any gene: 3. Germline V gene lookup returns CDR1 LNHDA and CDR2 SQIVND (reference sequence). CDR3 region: CASSTGTTTDTQYF. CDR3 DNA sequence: TGTGCCAGTAGTACAGGGACTACCACAGATACGCAGTATTTT.

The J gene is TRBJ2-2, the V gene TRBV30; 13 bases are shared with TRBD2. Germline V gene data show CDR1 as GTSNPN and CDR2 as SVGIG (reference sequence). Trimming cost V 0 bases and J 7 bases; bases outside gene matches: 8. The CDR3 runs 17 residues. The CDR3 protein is CAWSVSPGLAGNGELFF. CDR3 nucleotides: TGTGCCTGGAGTGTATCACCGGGACTAGCGGGGAACGGGGAGCTGTTTTTT.

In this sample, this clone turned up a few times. The CDR3 DNA reads as TGTGCCAGTAGTACGACGGCCAGCGATTCACCCCTCCACTTT. Translating it yields CASSTTASDSPLHF. J is TRBJ1-6 and V is TRBV19; no reliable D call. The germline V and J ends were trimmed by 4 bases and 8 bases, with 12 bases remaining between them. The CDR3 consists of 14 residues. The germline gives CDR1 LNHDA, CDR2 SQIVND (reference sequence).

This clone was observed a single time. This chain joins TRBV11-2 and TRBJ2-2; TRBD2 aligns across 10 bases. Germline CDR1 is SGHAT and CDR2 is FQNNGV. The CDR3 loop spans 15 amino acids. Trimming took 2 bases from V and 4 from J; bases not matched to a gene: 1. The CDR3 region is CASSLSGRATGELFF. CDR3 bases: TGTGCCAGCAGCTTAAGCGGGAGGGCCACCGGGGAGCTGTTTTTT.